These 25 T cell receptor beta chains were sequenced from one sample in a study of identifying expanded T cells in peripheral blood. The table came from immunoSEQ multiplex PCR; TCRdb's copy has only in-frame clones and leaves some out. Counted here are 110,000 or so clones, less than 90% occurring once; the ten biggest clones make up 7% to 9%. Source material: blood. The receptors originated from a person aged 18-69 years in good health.

This sequence joins TRBV7-2 and TRBJ1-1; weak D call: TRBD1 (6 bases). The germline gives CDR1 SGHTA, CDR2 FQGNSA. V was shortened by 5 bases and J by 5 bases, with 15 bases between the two germline ends. The CDR3 contains 14 residues. CDR3 protein: CASSPWGARTEAFF. The CDR3 bases are TGTGCCAGCAGCCCCTGGGGGGCGAGGACTGAAGCTTTCTTT.

The CDR3 region is CARRIHEGTGELFF. In DNA, the CDR3 is TGTGCCAGAAGAATCCACGAGGGCACCGGGGAGCTGTTTTTT. The V and J genes are TRBV28 and TRBJ2-2; TRBD2 is a possible D gene (5 bases). Germline V gene sequence: CDR1 MDHEN, CDR2 SYDVKM. Trimming pared 9 bases from V and 4 bases from J, leaving 15 bases between. The CDR3 is 14 amino acids.

The genes are TRBV28 and TRBJ2-5, with D possibly being TRBD1 or TRBD2 (6 bases each). Per the germline V gene, CDR1 is MDHEN and CDR2 is SYDVKM. Trimming removed 6 bases at V and 2 bases at J, with 16 bases between. This CDR3 spans 15 amino acids. CDR3 DNA sequence: TGTGCCAGCAGCCCAAGGGGGACTTTTCAAGAGACCCAGTACTTC. Translation gives CASSPRGTFQETQYF.

This chain uses TRBV4-2 with TRBJ2-3, with a tentative D call TRBD2 (6 bases). Germline CDR1 and CDR2: LGHNA and YNFKEQ. The V end lost 0 bases, the J end lost 1 base, and 17 bases lay between the germline ends. The CDR3 covers 18 residues. The CDR3 loop reads CASSQDQMLASGTDTQYF. For the CDR3, the DNA is TGTGCCAGCAGCCAAGATCAAATGCTTGCTAGCGGCACAGATACGCAGTATTTT.

The chain joins TRBV9 to TRBJ1-1, with 8 positions matching TRBD1. This CDR3 comprises 16 residues. After removal of 3 bases from V and 1 base from J, the junction contained 8 bases not matched to a gene. CDR1 and CDR2 from the germline V gene are SGDLS and YYNGEE. CDR3 region: CASSALSGTGNTEAFF. The CDR3 DNA reads as TGTGCCAGCAGCGCACTTTCCGGGACAGGGAACACTGAAGCTTTCTTT.

This clone was seen only once. This chain links TRBV28 with TRBJ2-5; no clear D. The end of the DNA fits TRBJ2-7 better, so the J call may be wrong. The CDR3 spans 12 residues. From germline, CDR1 is MDHEN and CDR2 SYDVKM. In nucleotides, the CDR3 is TGTGCCAGCGGTGAACAAGCCTACGAGCAGTACTTC. This translates into CASGEQAYEQYF.

The chain uses TRBV5-4 and TRBJ2-1, with 9 bases that match TRBD2. CDR1 and CDR2 (germline): SGHNT, YYREEE (reference sequence). The CDR3 contains 14 residues. After removal of 4 bases from V and 4 bases from J, the junction contained 3 bases not matched to a gene. The CDR3 reads CASSPLAGYNEQFF. CDR3 sequence (DNA): TGTGCCAGCAGCCCCCTAGCGGGATACAATGAGCAGTTCTTC.

The V gene is TRBV21-1, the J gene TRBJ1-1; TRBD1, as called in the table, went unchecked against the DNA. TRBV21-1 is described as a pseudogene. The CDR3 spans 15 residues. As DNA, the CDR3 is TGTGCCAGAGTTAAGTGGGGGCGAGTATGGACTGAAGCTTTCTTT. It codes for CARVKWGRVWTEAFF.

This chain joins TRBV25-1 and TRBJ1-2, with D perhaps TRBD1 (5 bases). V was clipped by 2 bases and J by 6 bases, with 10 bases between them. This CDR3 is built from 13 residues. The germline gives CDR1 MGHDK, CDR2 SYGVNS. CDR3: CASSERGTNGYTF. DNA for the CDR3: TGTGCCAGCAGTGAACGGGGGACGAATGGCTACACCTTC.

The V gene is TRBV5-1, the J gene TRBJ1-4; D is possibly TRBD1 (5 bases). This CDR3 has 13 residues. Trimming took off 3 bases at V and 6 bases at J, with 9 bases between the two ends. The germline V gene has CDR1 SGHRS and CDR2 YFSETQ. The CDR3: CASSWVGDEKLFF. The DNA of the CDR3 is TGCGCCAGCAGCTGGGTGGGGGATGAAAAACTGTTTTTT.

This chain joins TRBV28 and TRBJ1-5; no reliable D call. Looked up from germline, CDR1 is MDHEN and CDR2 is SYDVKM. This CDR3 has 12 residues. V lost 5 bases and J 11 bases, leaving 13 bases between the germline ends. CDR3 nucleotide sequence: TGTGCCAGCAGTCTCGTCCTTAAGACCCAGCATTTT. It is translated as CASSLVLKTQHF.

For the CDR3, the DNA is TGTGCCAGCAGCAATATGAGGGACAATCAGCCCCAGCATTTT. Its protein product is CASSNMRDNQPQHF. The chain joins TRBV21-1 to TRBJ1-5. TRBV21-1 constitutes a pseudogene. This CDR3 has 14 amino acids.

This rearrangement joins TRBV2 to TRBJ2-1, with unresolved D. Deletions cut 6 bases from V and 5 bases from J, with 11 bases between. The germline gives CDR1 SNHLY, CDR2 FYNNEI. The CDR3 totals 13 residues. The CDR3 DNA reads TGTGCCAGCAGCCCGGACGAGAACAATGAGCAGTTCTTC. Translated, it gives CASSPDENNEQFF.

The rearrangement joins TRBV27 to TRBJ1-2; the match to TRBD1 covers 8 bases. The germline CDR1 and CDR2 sequences are MNHEY and SMNVEV (reference sequence). V lost 2 bases to trimming and J lost 4 bases; unmatched junction nucleotides: 6. The CDR3 has 15 residues. CDR3 coding DNA: TGTGCCAGCAGTTTAGGGGTAACAGGGGGCTATGGCTACACCTTC. It yields the protein CASSLGVTGGYGYTF.

The DNA for the CDR3 is TGTGCCAGCAGTTACCGGAGTGGCAATCAGCCCCAGCATTTT. Amino acid sequence: CASSYRSGNQPQHF. The rearrangement links TRBV6-5 to TRBJ1-5; no definite D call. Germline CDR1 is MNHEY and CDR2 is SVGAGI. The V gene lost 2 bases and the J gene lost 2 bases, with 7 bases spanning the gap. CDR3 length equals 14 residues.

V usage is TRBV19 and J usage is TRBJ2-5; D ambiguous. CDR1 and CDR2 (germline): LNHDA, SQIVND (reference sequence). The V gene lost 2 bases and the J gene lost 2 bases, with 12 bases spanning the gap. This CDR3 has 15 residues. CDR3 nucleotide sequence: TGTGCCAGTAGTATATTGGCAGGCACGCAAGAGACCCAGTACTTC. Its translation: CASSILAGTQETQYF.

The sample holds a few counts of this clone. The V call is TRBV19, the J call TRBJ1-5, with D hard to call. Trimming removed 5 bases from V and 7 bases from J, with 15 bases in between. CDR3 length: 14 amino acids. Germline V gene sequence: CDR1 LNHDA, CDR2 SQIVND (reference sequence). The CDR3: CASSGSDVGQPQHF. DNA of the CDR3: TGTGCCAGTAGTGGGTCGGACGTGGGCCAGCCCCAGCATTTT.

The genes are TRBV9 and TRBJ2-7; D is possibly TRBD2 (6 bases). The CDR3 spans 14 residues. Germline assignment: CDR1 SGDLS and CDR2 YYNGEE. V shed 6 bases and J shed 0 bases, with 13 bases lying between them. CDR3 nucleotide sequence: TGTGCCAGCAACACGGGAGACAGCTCCTACGAGCAGTACTTC. This encodes CASNTGDSSYEQYF. Full variable domain (missing parts from reference TRBV9 and TRBJ2-7): DSGVTQTPKHLITATGQRVTLRCSPRSGDLSVYWYQQSLDQGLQFLIQYYNGEERAKGNILERFSAQQFPDLHSELNLSSLELGDSALYFCASNTGDSSYEQYFGPGTRLTVT.

V usage is TRBV30 and J usage is TRBJ1-5; 8 bases map to TRBD1. Losses at the gene ends were 5 bases for V and 0 bases for J; bases not matched to a gene: 6. The germline V gene has CDR1 GTSNPN and CDR2 SVGIG (reference sequence). The CDR3 totals 15 residues. The CDR3 nucleotides read TGTGCCTGGGGGGACAGGACGTATAGCAATCAGCCCCAGCATTTT. Translated, it gives CAWGDRTYSNQPQHF. Looking up the rest from reference TRBV30 and TRBJ1-5 gives the full variable domain: SQTIHQWPATLVQPVGSPLSLECTVEGTSNPNLYWYRQAAGRGLQLLFYSVGIGQISSEVPQNLSASRPQDRQFILSSKKLLLSDSGFYLCAWGDRTYSNQPQHFGDGTRLSIL.

The chain employs TRBV5-1 and TRBJ2-1; 7 nucleotides agree with TRBD2. The CDR3 consists of 15 residues. V shed 0 bases, J shed 6 bases, and the junction held 6 bases outside the gene matches. Germline assignment: CDR1 SGHRS and CDR2 YFSETQ. The chain's CDR3 is CASSLVGTTTNEQFF. CDR3 bases: TGCGCCAGCAGCTTGGTTGGGACTACCACCAATGAGCAGTTCTTC.

This clone turned up a few times. V is TRBV2 and J is TRBJ1-1, with D uncertain. The length of the CDR3 is 14 residues. The V and J ends lost 7 bases and 4 bases respectively, with 16 bases between them. Germline values: CDR1 SNHLY, CDR2 FYNNEI. The CDR3 region is CASNLGGLSTEAFF. The CDR3 DNA reads as TGTGCCAGCAACTTGGGAGGGTTGAGCACTGAAGCTTTCTTT.

The chain's CDR3 is CASSEQGANDQPQHF. The CDR3 DNA is TGTGCCAGCAGTGAACAGGGGGCGAATGATCAGCCCCAGCATTTT. J is TRBJ1-5 and V is TRBV6-1; 8 nucleotides agree with TRBD1. Germline V CDR1 and CDR2: MNHNS, SASEGT. This CDR3 is built from 15 residues. V lost 2 bases to trimming and J lost 5 bases; unmatched junction nucleotides: 5.

This sequence joins TRBV30 and TRBJ2-5, with D hard to call. Germline CDR1 and CDR2: GTSNPN and SVGIG (reference sequence). V was pared by 0 bases and J by 3 bases, with 8 bases between. The CDR3 runs 13 residues. The CDR3 loop reads CAWSVGRKETQYF. CDR3 in DNA: TGTGCCTGGAGTGTAGGCAGAAAAGAGACCCAGTACTTC.

J is TRBJ2-5 and V is TRBV27; weak D call: TRBD1 (6 bases). This CDR3 is 14 amino acids long. Germline V gives CDR1 MNHEY, CDR2 SMNVEV (reference sequence). The ends were cut back, 5 bases at V and 3 bases at J, with 13 bases in the middle. CDR3 nucleotide sequence: TGTGCCAGCAGTCCGAACGGACAGAAAGAGACCCAGTACTTC. This codes for CASSPNGQKETQYF.

This clone occurred a few times. J is TRBJ1-5 and V is TRBV6-6; TRBD1 matches 9 bases. The junction had 6 bases not matched to a gene; V was cut back by 5 bases and J by 7 bases. The CDR3 extends over 14 amino acids. Germline CDR1 MNHNY, CDR2 SVGAGI (reference sequence). CDR3 coding DNA: TGTGCCAGCAGTATGGACAGGGGCAGACAGCCCCAGCATTTT. Translation: CASSMDRGRQPQHF.